This TCR beta chain is drawn from a study of T-cell reconstitution after alpha-beta-depleted transplantation in children. Ten or more counts support this clonotype. The germline CDR1 and CDR2 sequences are MNHEY and SVGAGI. This CDR3 comprises 15 residues. Trimming removed 4 bases at V and 3 bases at J, with 13 bases between. TCRbeta library construction was performed incorporating unique molecular identifiers. TCRdb independently ran MiXCR on the PCR reads; one entry per CDR3 protein. The table has roughly 610,000 distinct CDR3 sequences, about 10% seen once; the top ten hold roughly 4%. The sample in question was PBMCs from the stem cell graft donor, obtained from the stem cell graft. The rearrangement joins TRBV6-5 to TRBJ2-1; the D call may be TRBD1 or TRBD2 (5 bases each). The TCR was taken from a human donor who donated a stem cell graft to a child with acute myeloid leukemia. The CDR3 DNA follows: TGTGCCAGCAGTTTATTGGGGGAAGGCTACAATGAGCAGTTCTTC. This encodes CASSLLGEGYNEQFF.